This is a list of T cell receptor beta chains from one sample in a study of CD8 T cells in ankylosing spondylitis. TCRdb redid the calling of the 5' RACE reads with MiXCR, one entry per CDR3 protein. The data hold about 250,000 distinct CDR3 sequences, with approximately 10% observed a single time. The sequenced sample consisted of blood, either unsorted or a sorted T cell fraction (not recorded which). The source is a male donor with ankylosing spondylitis or in good health (not recorded which). CDR3s leave out the opening cysteine and the closing phenylalanine or tryptophan. A D gene is named only where the DNA matches it firmly.

V gene: TRBV20-1; D gene: TRBD2; CDR3 protein: CARGGLAGGPVDEQF
V gene: TRBV12-3/TRBV12-4; D gene: TRBD1; CDR3 protein: ASSSRTGAKNSPLH
V gene: TRBV5-1; D gene: TRBD1; CDR3 protein: ASSLRDRVYGYT
V gene: TRBV5-1; D gene: TRBD1; CDR3 protein: ASSRTGAGNEQF
V gene: TRBV6-5; D gene: -; CDR3 protein: ASSSLLSSGANVLT
V gene: TRBV7-2; D gene: TRBD2; CDR3 protein: VSSPRASGNRGQY
V gene: TRBV19; D gene: TRBD1; CDR3 protein: ASRDRGSTDTQY
V gene: TRBV25-1; D gene: -; CDR3 protein: ASSVPGDTEAF
V gene: TRBV21-1; D gene: -; CDR3 protein: ASSSDRDSSYEQY
V gene: TRBV4-1; D gene: -; CDR3 protein: ASSQEGQEWNEQF
V gene: TRBV11-3; D gene: TRBD2; CDR3 protein: ASIQSGGRSFTDTQY
V gene: TRBV27; D gene: TRBD2; CDR3 protein: ASSLGTSGVNEQF
V gene: TRBV12-3/TRBV12-4; D gene: TRBD1; CDR3 protein: ASSSGTGFYGYT
V gene: TRBV7-9; D gene: -; CDR3 protein: ASSLRRGGVGTDTQY
V gene: TRBV20-1; D gene: -; CDR3 protein: SAHTGYEQY
V gene: TRBV3-1; D gene: -; CDR3 protein: ASSDDSVYGYT
V gene: TRBV5-5; D gene: -; CDR3 protein: ASSFEGASYNEQF
V gene: TRBV5-1; D gene: -; CDR3 protein: ASSLSQYNEQF